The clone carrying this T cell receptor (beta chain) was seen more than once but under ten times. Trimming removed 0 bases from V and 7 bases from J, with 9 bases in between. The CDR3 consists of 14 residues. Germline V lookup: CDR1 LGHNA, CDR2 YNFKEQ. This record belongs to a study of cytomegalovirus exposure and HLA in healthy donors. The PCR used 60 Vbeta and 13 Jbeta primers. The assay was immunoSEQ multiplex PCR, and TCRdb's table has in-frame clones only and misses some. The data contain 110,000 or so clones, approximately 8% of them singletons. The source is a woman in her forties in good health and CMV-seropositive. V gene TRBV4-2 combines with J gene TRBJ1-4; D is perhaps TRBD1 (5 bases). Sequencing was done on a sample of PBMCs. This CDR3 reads CASSQDPQGEKLFF. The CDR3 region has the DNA TGTGCCAGCAGCCAAGATCCCCAGGGTGAAAAACTGTTTTTT.